This T cell receptor (beta chain) was captured by sequencing in a study of OX40 agonist ivuxolimab in advanced cancers. On the study more broadly: Each patient was given ivuxolimab into a vein every 2 weeks, at 0.01 to 10 mg/kg.

V lost 2 bases, J lost 4 bases, and 12 bases lay in between. The CDR3 runs to 14 residues. The germline CDR1 and CDR2 sequences are MNHEY and SVGAGI. Sequencing was performed with immunoSEQ multiplex PCR; in TCRdb, only in-frame clones are kept and a portion is missing. The sample yields about 88,000 clones, roughly 88% seen once. Cycle 7 day 1, cycle 4 day 1, and baseline were the timepoints at which blood was sampled. This clonotype originated in an adult with an advanced solid tumor such as melanoma, head and neck, liver or kidney cancer. This chain connects TRBV6-5 to TRBJ2-7, with a tentative D call TRBD2 (6 bases). This material consisted of CD4+ or CD8+ T cells sorted from blood, taken in a trial of the OX40 agonist ivuxolimab. CDR3 DNA: TGTGCCAGCAGTTACGGGGCAGGGAGGTACGAGCAGTACTTC. It yields the protein CASSYGAGRYEQYF.